This T cell receptor beta chain was sequenced in a study of blood T cell repertoires in COVID-19. Study-wide background: Whether acute or convalescent, the COVID-19 samples came from the United States, Italy and Spain.

CDR1 is SNHLY and CDR2 is FYNNEI in the germline V gene. The CDR3 is 17 amino acids. The V gene lost 7 bases and the J gene lost 3 bases, with 22 bases spanning the gap. Repertoires were generated with immunoSEQ multiplex PCR, while TCRdb's copy carries only in-frame clones and drops some. The sample lists about 200,000 clones, less than 85% occurring once. The rearrangement links TRBV2 to TRBJ2-1; possible D gene TRBD1, 6 bases. Sequenced sample: PBMCs or T cells enriched from blood (not recorded which). The receptor was isolated from a woman aged 55-69 years with acute COVID-19. CDR3 region: CASNRRTGQPFYNEQFF. The DNA for the CDR3 is TGTGCCAGCAATAGGAGGACGGGACAACCTTTCTACAATGAGCAGTTCTTC.